This T cell receptor beta chain was obtained from a study of Tregs in tolerant kidney transplant recipients. For the study at large: A 3-day belatacept mixed lymphocyte reaction, sometimes plus 5-day graft donor restimulation, preceded CD4+CD25+CD127- sorting. Antibodies separated recipient from donor cells.

Method: immunoSEQ multiplex PCR; TCRdb's copy keeps in-frame clones and lacks some. The data show around 31,000 clones, with about 79% seen just once and about 2.2% held by the top ten. This CDR3 contains 12 residues. V was trimmed by 7 bases and J by 8 bases, leaving 14 bases between them. Germline V gene data show CDR1 as MNHNS and CDR2 as SASEGT. Overall study results and limits: Findings come from small patient numbers and require larger validation. Tregs expanded with activated donor B cells seemed most donor-specific.

For this clone: The antigen is undetermined.

The material sequenced was Tregs from blood cultured with allogeneic cells. The J gene is TRBJ2-5, the V gene TRBV6-1; D remains unclear. The receptor was derived from a human donor in good health. CDR3 in amino acids: CASNDPPGTQYF. DNA for the CDR3: TGTGCCAGCAATGACCCACCCGGCACCCAGTACTTC.